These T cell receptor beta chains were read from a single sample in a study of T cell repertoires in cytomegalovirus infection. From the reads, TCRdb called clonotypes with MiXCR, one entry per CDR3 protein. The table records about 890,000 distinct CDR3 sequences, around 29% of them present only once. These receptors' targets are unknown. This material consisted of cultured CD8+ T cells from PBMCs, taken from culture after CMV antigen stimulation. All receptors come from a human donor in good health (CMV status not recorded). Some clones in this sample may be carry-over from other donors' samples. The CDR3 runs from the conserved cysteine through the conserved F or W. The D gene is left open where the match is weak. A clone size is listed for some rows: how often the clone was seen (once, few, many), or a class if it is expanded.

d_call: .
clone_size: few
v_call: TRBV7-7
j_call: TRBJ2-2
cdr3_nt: TGTGCTAGCAGCTTAACTCCAGAACCGAACACCGGGGAGCTGTTTTTT
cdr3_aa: CASSLTPEPNTGELFF

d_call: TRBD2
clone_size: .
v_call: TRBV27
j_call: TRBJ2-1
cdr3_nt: TGTGCCAGCAGTTCGTCTAGCGGGGACGTGGGATATGAGCAGTTCTTC
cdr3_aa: CASSSSSGDVGYEQFF

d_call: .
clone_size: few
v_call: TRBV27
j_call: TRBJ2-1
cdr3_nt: TGTGCCAGCCAGCCGACGGGGGCTCCCTACAATGAGCAGTTCTTC
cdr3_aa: CASQPTGAPYNEQFF

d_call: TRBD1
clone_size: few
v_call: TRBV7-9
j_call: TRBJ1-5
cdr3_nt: TGTGCCAGCAGCCGGACAGGGGATGAGGGTATCAATCAGCCCCAGCATTTT
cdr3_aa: CASSRTGDEGINQPQHF

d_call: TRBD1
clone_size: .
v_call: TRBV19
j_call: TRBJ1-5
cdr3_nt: TGTGCCAGTAGTAAAGACTGGGACAGACGCTATAGCAATCAGCCCCAGCATTTT
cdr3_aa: CASSKDWDRRYSNQPQHF

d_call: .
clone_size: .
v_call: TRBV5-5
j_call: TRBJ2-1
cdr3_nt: TGTGCCAGCAGCTTGGCCGACAGTTACTCCTACAATGAGCAGTTCTTC
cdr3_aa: CASSLADSYSYNEQFF

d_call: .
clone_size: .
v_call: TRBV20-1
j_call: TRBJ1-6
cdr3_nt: TGCAGTGCTAGAGATATTACGTGGCAGGGAAACAATTCACCCCTCCACTTT
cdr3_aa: CSARDITWQGNNSPLHF

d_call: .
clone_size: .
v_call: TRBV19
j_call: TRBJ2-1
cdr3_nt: TGTGCCAGTAGTATGACTAGAGGACCCAATGAGCAGTTCTTC
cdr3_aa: CASSMTRGPNEQFF

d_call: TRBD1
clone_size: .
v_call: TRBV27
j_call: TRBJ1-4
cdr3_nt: TGTGCCAGCATGCCCGGGACAGCGGGAGTTGCAACTAATGAAAAACTGTTTTTT
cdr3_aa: CASMPGTAGVATNEKLFF

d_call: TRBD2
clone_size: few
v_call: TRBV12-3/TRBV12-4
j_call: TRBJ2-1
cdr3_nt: TGTGCCAGCAGAACAACTAGCGGGGGGGCCGATGAGCAGTTCTTC
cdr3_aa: CASRTTSGGADEQFF

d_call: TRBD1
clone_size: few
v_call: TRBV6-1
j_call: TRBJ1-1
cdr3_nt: TGTGCCAGCCTGGAGGGGGCGTGGACTGAAGCTTTCTTT
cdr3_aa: CASLEGAWTEAFF

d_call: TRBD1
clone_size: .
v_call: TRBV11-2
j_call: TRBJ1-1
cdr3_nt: TGTACCAGCAGCGCATGGGACAGGGGGCTCGGGACTGAAGCTTTCTTT
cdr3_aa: CTSSAWDRGLGTEAFF

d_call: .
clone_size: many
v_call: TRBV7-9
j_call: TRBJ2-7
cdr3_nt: TGTGCCAGCAGCCTGGGACAAGGGAGCTCCGAGCAGTACTTC
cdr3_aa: CASSLGQGSSEQYF

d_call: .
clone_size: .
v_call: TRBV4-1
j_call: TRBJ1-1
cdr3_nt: TGCGCCAGCAGCCAAGATCCGGGGCAGATGAGTGAAGCTTTCTTT
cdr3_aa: CASSQDPGQMSEAFF

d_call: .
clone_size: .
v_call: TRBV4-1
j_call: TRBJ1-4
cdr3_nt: TGCGCCAGCAGCCAAGACCCTTTGACACTTGGGGAACTGTTTTTT
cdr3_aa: CASSQDPLTLGELFF

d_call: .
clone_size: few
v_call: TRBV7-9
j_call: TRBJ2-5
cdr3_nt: TGTGCCAGCAGCCTGCTAGGCCCTAACGGCCAAGAGACCCAGTACTTC
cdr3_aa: CASSLLGPNGQETQYF

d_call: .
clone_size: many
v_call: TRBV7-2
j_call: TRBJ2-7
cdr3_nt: TGTGCCAGCAGCCTCCTCCCAGGGGGGAGGGGCGGCGAGCAGTACTTC
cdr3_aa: CASSLLPGGRGGEQYF

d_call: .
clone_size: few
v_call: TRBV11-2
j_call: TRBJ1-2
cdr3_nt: TGTGCCAGCAGCTTGGGCCGTGCGAACACCTTC
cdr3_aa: CASSLGRANTF

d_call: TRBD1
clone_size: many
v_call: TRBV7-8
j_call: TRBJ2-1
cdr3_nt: TGTGCCAGCAGCTTACAGGGGGTCTACAATGAGCAGTTCTTC
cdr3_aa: CASSLQGVYNEQFF

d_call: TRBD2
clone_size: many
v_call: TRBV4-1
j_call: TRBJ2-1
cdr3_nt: TGCGCCAGCAGCCAGGGGACTAGCGGGGTCTACAATGAGCAGTTCTTC
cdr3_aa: CASSQGTSGVYNEQFF

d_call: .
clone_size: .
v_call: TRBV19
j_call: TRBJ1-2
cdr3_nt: TGTGCCAGTAGTTATAAGACTAACTATGGCTACACCTTC
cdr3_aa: CASSYKTNYGYTF

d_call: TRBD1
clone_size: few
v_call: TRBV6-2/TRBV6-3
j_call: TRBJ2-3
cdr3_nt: TGTGCCAGCAGCTCCCCCCGGACAGGGCTTGTCACAGATACGCAGTATTTT
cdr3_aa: CASSSPRTGLVTDTQYF

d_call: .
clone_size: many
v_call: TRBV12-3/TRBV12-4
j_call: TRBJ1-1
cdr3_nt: TGTGCCAGCAGTGCCCCCCTGAACACTGAAGCTTTCTTT
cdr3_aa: CASSAPLNTEAFF

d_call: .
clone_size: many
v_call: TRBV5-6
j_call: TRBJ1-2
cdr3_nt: TGTGCCAGCAGCTTGGCAGGCTACACTTTCTATGGCTACACCTTC
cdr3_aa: CASSLAGYTFYGYTF

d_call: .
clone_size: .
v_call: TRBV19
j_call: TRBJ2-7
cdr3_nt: TGTGCCAGTAGTATGAAGATTGGCAGCATTCACCGGTTCTCCTACGAGCAGTACTTC
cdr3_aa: CASSMKIGSIHRFSYEQYF

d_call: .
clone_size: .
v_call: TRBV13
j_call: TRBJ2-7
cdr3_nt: TGTGCCACCGACGTAGAGGTTGGACCCTACGAGCAGTACTTC
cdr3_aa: CATDVEVGPYEQYF

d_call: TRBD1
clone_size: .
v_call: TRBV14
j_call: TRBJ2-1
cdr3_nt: TGTGCCAGCAGCCAAGACACAGGGGGCATCTACAATGAGCAGTTCTTC
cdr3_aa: CASSQDTGGIYNEQFF

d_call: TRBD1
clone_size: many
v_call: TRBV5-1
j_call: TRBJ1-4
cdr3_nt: TGCGCCAGCACCTGGGGGGACAGGGGTGAAAAACTGTTTTTT
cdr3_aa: CASTWGDRGEKLFF

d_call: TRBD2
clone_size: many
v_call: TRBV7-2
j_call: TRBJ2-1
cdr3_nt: TGTGCCAGCAGCTTACGGCGGGGGGGCAACAATGAGCAGTTCTTC
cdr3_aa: CASSLRRGGNNEQFF

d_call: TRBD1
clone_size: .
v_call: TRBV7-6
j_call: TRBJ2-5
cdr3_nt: TGTTCTAGCAGCATAGCACAGGGGCACCCCCAAGAGACCCAGTACTTC
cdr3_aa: CSSSIAQGHPQETQYF

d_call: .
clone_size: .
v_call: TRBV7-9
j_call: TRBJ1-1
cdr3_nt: TGTGCCAGCAGCGAGTCAACTGAAGCTTTCTTT
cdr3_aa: CASSESTEAFF

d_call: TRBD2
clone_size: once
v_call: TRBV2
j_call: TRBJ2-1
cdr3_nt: TGTGCCACGTTTGGACTAGCGGGGCTTGAGCAGTTCTTC
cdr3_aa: CATFGLAGLEQFF

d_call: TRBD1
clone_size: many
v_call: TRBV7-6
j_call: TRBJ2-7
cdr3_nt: TGTGCCAGCAGCTTAGGTGGACAGGGGAACTACGAGCAGTACTTC
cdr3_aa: CASSLGGQGNYEQYF

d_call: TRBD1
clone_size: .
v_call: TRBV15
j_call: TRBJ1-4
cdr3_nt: TGTGCCACCAGCGTGACAGGGGCTGAAAAACTGTTTTTT
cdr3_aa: CATSVTGAEKLFF

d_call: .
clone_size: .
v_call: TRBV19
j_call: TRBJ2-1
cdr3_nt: TGTGCCAGTGCCCCGGAATTGTTTTCCTACAATGAGCAGTTCTTC
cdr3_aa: CASAPELFSYNEQFF

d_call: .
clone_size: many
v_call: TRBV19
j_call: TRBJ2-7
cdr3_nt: TGTGCCAGTAGTATGGGAGTAGTCGGGGACTACGAGCAGTACTTC
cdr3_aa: CASSMGVVGDYEQYF

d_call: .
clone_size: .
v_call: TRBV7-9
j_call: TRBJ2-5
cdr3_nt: TGTGCCAGCAGCCCGGTATTTTCGGAGACCCAGTACTTC
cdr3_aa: CASSPVFSETQYF

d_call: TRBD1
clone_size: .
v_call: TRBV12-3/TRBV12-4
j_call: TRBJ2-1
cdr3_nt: TGTGCCAGCAGCTACCGCGGGACAGGGGACAATGAGCAGTTCTTC
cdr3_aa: CASSYRGTGDNEQFF

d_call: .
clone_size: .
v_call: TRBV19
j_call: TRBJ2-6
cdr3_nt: TGTGCCAGTGAATCAGGGGACGGCTCTGGGGCCAACGTCCTGACTTTC
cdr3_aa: CASESGDGSGANVLTF

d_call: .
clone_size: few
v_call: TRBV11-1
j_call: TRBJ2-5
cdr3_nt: TGTGCCAGCAGCTCGCCGGGACATGAAGAGACCCAGTACTTC
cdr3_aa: CASSSPGHEETQYF

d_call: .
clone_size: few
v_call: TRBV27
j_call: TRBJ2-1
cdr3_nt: TGTGCCAGCAGCAGGGCTTGGGATGAGCAGTTCTTC
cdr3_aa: CASSRAWDEQFF

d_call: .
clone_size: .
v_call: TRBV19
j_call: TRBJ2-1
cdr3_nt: TGTGCCTGTAGTTACAGGGTGGCCTACAATGAGCAGTTCTTC
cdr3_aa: CACSYRVAYNEQFF

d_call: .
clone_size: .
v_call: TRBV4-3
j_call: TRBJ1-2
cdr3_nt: TGCGCCAGCAGCCTCACTGTGGGGTGGGGGGCGCTTCTGACTAACTATGGCTACACCTTC
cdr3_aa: CASSLTVGWGALLTNYGYTF

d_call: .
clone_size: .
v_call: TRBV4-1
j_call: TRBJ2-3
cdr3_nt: TGCGCCAGCAGCCTAAGGGGGGGAGGCGGAGATACGCAGTATTTT
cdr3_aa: CASSLRGGGGDTQYF

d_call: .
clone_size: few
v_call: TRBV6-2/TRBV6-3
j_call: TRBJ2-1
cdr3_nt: TGTGCCAGCGGCGTTAGCTCCTACAATGAGCAGTTCTTC
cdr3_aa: CASGVSSYNEQFF

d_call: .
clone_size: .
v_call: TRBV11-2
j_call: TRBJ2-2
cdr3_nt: TGTGCCAGCAGCCAAAGGGCCACCGGGGAGCTGTTTTTT
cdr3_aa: CASSQRATGELFF

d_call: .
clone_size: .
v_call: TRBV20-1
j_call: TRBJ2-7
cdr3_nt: TGCAGTGCTGAAGATACCGGGACTGTAGACTACGAGCAGTACTTC
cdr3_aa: CSAEDTGTVDYEQYF

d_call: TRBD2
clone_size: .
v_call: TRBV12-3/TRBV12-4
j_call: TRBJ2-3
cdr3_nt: TGTGCCAGCACCCCCCCGGGAGCGGGAGCCACAGATACGCAGTATTTT
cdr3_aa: CASTPPGAGATDTQYF

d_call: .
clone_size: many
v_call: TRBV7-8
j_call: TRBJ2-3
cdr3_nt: TGTGCCAGCAGCTTACCTCCCAGACTAGAATGGGATACGCAGTATTTT
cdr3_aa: CASSLPPRLEWDTQYF

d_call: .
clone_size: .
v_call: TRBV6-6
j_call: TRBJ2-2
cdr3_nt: TGTCCCACGCCTGGGGTCAGCACCGGGGAGCTGTTTTTT
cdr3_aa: CPTPGVSTGELFF

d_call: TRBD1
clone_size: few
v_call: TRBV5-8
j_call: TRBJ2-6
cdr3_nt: TGTGCCAGCAGCTTCCGGACAGGGAAGGGGGCCAACGTCCTGACTTTC
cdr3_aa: CASSFRTGKGANVLTF

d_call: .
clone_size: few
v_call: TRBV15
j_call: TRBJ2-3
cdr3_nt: TGTGCCACCAGCAGAGTGACAGGTGCAGATACGCAGTATTTT
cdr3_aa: CATSRVTGADTQYF

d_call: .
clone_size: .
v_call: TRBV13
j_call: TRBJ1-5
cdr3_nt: TGTGCCAGCAGCTTAGGGGGGGGGCAGGGCAATCAGCCCCAGCATTTT
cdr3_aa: CASSLGGGQGNQPQHF

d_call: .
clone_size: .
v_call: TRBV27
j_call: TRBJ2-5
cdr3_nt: TGTGCCAGCAGCACTTACCTCCAAGAGACCCAGTACTTC
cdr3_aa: CASSTYLQETQYF

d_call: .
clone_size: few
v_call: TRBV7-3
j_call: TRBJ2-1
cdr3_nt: TGTGCCAGCAGCCCCATCCCCAGCTCCTACAATGAGCAGTTCTTC
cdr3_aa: CASSPIPSSYNEQFF

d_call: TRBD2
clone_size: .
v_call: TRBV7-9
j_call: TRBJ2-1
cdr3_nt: TGTGCCAGCAGCTCCTGGACTAGCGGGGGGGGCAATGAGCAGTTCTTC
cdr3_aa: CASSSWTSGGGNEQFF

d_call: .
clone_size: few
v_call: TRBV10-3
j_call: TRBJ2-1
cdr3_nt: TGTGCCATCATCACAGACAATGAGCAGTTCTTC
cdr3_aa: CAIITDNEQFF

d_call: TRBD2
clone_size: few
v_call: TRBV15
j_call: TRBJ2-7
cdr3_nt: TGTGCCACCAGTCCCGTCCTAGCGGGGGGCAACGAGCAGTACTTC
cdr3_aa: CATSPVLAGGNEQYF